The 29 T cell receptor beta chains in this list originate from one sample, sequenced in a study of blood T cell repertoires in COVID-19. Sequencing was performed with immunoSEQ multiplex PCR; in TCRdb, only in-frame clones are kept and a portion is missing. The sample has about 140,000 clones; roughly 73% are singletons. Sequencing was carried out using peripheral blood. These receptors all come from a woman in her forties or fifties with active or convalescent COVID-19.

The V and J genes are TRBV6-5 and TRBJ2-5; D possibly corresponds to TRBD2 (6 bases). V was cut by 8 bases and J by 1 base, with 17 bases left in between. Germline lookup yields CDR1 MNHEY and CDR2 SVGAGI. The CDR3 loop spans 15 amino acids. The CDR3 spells CASRSGLATQETQYF. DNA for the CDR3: TGTGCCAGCCGATCGGGGCTAGCGACCCAAGAGACCCAGTACTTC.

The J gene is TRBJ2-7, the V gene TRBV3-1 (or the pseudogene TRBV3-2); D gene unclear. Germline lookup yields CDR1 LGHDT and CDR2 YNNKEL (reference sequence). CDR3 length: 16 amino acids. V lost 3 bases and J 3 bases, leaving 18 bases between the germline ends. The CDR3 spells CASSHQWSTVRYEQYF. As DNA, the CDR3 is TGTGCCAGCAGCCACCAATGGTCCACAGTTCGCTACGAGCAGTACTTC.

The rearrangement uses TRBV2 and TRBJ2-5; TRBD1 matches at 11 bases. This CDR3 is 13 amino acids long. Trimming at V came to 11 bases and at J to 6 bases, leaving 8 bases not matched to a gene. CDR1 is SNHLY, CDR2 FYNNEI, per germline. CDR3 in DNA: TGTGCCGGCGGGACAGGGGGGGGAAAGACCCAGTACTTC. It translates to CAGGTGGGKTQYF.

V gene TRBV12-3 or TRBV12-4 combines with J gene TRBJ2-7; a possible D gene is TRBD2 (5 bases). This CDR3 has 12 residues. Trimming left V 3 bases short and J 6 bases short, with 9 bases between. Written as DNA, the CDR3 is TGTGCCAGCAGTTTCTTAGGGAGCGAGCAGTACTTC. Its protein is CASSFLGSEQYF.

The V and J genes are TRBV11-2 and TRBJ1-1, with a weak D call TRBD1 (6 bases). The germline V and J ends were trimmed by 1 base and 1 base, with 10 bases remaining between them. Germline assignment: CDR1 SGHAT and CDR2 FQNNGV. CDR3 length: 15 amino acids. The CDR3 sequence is CASSLVGHPNTEAFF. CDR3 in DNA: TGTGCCAGCAGCTTAGTGGGACACCCGAACACTGAAGCTTTCTTT.

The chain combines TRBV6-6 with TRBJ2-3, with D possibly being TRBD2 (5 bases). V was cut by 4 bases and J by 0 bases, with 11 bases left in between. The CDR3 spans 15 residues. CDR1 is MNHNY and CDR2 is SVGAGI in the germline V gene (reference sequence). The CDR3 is CASSFLAPSTDTQYF. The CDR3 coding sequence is TGTGCCAGCAGTTTCCTAGCCCCCAGCACAGATACGCAGTATTTT.

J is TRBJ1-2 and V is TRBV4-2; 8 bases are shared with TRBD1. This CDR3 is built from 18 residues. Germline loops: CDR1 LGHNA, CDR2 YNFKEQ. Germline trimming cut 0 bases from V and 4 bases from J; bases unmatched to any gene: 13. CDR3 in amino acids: CASSQDMAGGTYPYGYTF. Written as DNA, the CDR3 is TGTGCCAGCAGCCAAGATATGGCAGGGGGCACCTATCCCTATGGCTACACCTTC.

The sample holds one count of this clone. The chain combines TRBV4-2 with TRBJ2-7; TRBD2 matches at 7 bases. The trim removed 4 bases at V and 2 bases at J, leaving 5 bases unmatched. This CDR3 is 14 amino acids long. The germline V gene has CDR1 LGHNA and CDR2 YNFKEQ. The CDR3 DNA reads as TGTGCCAGCAGCCCCGGGACTACAACCTACGAGCAGTACTTC. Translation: CASSPGTTTYEQYF.

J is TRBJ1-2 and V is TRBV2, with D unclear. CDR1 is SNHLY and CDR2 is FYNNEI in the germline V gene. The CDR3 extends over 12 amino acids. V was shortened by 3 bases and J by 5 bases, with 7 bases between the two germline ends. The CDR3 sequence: CASSDPGYGYTF. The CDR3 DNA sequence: TGTGCCAGCAGTGACCCGGGATATGGCTACACCTTC.

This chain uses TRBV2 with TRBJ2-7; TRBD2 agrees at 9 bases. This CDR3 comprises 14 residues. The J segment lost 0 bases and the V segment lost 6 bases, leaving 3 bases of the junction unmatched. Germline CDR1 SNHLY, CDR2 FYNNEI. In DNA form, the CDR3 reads TGTGCCAGCAGCGCACTAGCGGGCTCCTACGAGCAGTACTTC. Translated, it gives CASSALAGSYEQYF.

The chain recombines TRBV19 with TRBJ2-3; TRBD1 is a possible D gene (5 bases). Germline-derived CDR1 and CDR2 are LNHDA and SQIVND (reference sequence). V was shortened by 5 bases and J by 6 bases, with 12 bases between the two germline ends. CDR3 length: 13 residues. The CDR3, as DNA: TGTGCCAGTAGTGCCCCAGGGTTGGATACGCAGTATTTT. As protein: CASSAPGLDTQYF.

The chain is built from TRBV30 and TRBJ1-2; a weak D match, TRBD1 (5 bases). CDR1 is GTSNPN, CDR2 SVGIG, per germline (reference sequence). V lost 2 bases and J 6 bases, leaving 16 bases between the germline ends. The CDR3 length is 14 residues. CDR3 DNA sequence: TGTGCCTGGAGTCCCATCTCGACGGGGGATGGCTACACCTTC. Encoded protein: CAWSPISTGDGYTF. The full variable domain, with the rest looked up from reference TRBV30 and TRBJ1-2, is SQTIHQWPATLVQPVGSPLSLECTVEGTSNPNLYWYRQAAGRGLQLLFYSVGIGQISSEVPQNLSASRPQDRQFILSSKKLLLSDSGFYLCAWSPISTGDGYTFGSGTRLTVV.

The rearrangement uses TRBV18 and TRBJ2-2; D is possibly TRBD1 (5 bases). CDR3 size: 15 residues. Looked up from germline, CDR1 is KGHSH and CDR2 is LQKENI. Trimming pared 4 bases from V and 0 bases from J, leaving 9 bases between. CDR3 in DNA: TGTGCCAGCTCACTGGACACCGCGAACACCGGGGAGCTGTTTTTT. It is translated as CASSLDTANTGELFF.

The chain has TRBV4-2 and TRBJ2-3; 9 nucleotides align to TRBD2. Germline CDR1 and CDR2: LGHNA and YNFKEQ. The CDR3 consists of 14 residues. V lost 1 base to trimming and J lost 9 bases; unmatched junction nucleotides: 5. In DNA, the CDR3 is TGTGCCAGCAGCCAAGTCCTAGCGGGAAAAACGCAGTATTTT. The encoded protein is CASSQVLAGKTQYF.

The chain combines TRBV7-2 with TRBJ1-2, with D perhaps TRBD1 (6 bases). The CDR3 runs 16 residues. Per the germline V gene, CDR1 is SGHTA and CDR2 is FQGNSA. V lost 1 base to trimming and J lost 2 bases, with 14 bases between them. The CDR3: CASSLVGTTTNYGYTF. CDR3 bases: TGTGCCAGCAGCTTAGTCGGGACAACTACCAACTATGGCTACACCTTC.

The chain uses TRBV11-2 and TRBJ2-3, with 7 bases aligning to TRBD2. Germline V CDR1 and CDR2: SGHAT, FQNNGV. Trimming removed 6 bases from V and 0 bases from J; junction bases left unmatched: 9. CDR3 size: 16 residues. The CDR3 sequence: CASRLWGGTSTDTQYF. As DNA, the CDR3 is TGTGCCAGCAGACTTTGGGGGGGGACTAGCACAGATACGCAGTATTTT.

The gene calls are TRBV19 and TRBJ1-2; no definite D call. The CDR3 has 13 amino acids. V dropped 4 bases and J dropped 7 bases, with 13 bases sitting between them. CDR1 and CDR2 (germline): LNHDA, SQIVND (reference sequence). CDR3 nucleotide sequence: TGTGCCAGTAGTAGACACCAGGTTGGTGGCTACACCTTC. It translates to CASSRHQVGGYTF.

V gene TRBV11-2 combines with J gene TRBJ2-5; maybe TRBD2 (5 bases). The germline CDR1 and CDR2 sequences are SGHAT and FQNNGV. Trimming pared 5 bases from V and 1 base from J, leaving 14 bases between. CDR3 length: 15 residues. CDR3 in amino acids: CASSPQRGLQETQYF. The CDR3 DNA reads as TGTGCCAGCAGCCCCCAGCGAGGGCTCCAAGAGACCCAGTACTTC. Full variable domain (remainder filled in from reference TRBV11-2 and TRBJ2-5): EAGVAQSPRYKIIEKRQSVAFWCNPISGHATLYWYQQILGQGPKLLIQFQNNGVVDDSQLPKDRFSAERLKGVDSTLKIQPAKLEDSAVYLCASSPQRGLQETQYFGPGTRLLVL.

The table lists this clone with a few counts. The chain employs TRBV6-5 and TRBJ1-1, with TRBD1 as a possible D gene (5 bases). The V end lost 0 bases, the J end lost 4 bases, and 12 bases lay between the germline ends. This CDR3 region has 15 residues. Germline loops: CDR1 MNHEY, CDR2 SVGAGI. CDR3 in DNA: TGTGCCAGCAGTTACTCTAGAAGGGGTGGCACTGAAGCTTTCTTT. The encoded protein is CASSYSRRGGTEAFF.

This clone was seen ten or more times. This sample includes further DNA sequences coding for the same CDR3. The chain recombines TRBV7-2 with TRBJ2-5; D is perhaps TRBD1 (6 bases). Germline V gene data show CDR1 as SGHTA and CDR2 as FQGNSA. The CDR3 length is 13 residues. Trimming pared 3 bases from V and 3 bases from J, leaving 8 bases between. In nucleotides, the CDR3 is TGTGCCAGCAGCTTTGCAGGGGAAGAGACCCAGTACTTC. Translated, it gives CASSFAGEETQYF.

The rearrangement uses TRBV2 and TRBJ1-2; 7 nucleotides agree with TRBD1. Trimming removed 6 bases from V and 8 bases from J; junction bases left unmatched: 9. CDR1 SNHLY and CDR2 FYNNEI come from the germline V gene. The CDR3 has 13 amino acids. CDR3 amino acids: CASSLDREWGYTF. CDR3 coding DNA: TGTGCCAGCAGCCTAGACAGGGAATGGGGCTACACCTTC.

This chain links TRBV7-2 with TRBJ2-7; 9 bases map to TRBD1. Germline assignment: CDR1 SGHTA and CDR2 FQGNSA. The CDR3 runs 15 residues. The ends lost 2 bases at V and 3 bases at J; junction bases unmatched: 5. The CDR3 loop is CASSLRPGQGYEQYF. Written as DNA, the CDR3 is TGTGCCAGCAGCTTAAGACCGGGACAGGGCTACGAGCAGTACTTC. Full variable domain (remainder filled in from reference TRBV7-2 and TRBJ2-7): GAGVSQSPSNKVTEKGKDVELRCDPISGHTALYWYRQSLGQGLEFLIYFQGNSAPDKSGLPSDRFSAERTGGSVSTLTIQRTQQEDSAVYLCASSLRPGQGYEQYFGPGTRLTVT.

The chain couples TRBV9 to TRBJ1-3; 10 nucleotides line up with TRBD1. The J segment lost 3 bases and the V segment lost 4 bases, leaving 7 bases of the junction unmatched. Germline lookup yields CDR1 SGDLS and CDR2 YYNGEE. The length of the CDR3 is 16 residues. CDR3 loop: CASSTRQGAGGNTIYF. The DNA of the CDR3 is TGTGCCAGCAGCACCCGACAGGGGGCTGGTGGAAACACCATATATTTT. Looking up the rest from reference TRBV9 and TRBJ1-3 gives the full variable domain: DSGVTQTPKHLITATGQRVTLRCSPRSGDLSVYWYQQSLDQGLQFLIQYYNGEERAKGNILERFSAQQFPDLHSELNLSSLELGDSALYFCASSTRQGAGGNTIYFGEGSWLTVV.

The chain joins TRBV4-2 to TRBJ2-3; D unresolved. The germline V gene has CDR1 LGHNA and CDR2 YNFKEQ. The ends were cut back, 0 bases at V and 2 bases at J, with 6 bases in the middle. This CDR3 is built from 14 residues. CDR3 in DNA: TGTGCCAGCAGCCAAGATTACAACACAGATACGCAGTATTTT. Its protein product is CASSQDYNTDTQYF.

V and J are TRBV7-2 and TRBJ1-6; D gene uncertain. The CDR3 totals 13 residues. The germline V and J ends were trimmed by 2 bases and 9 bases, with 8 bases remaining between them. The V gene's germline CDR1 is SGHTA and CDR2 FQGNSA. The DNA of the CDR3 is TGTGCCAGCAGCTTACCGGCGGGTTCACCCCTCCACTTT. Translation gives CASSLPAGSPLHF.

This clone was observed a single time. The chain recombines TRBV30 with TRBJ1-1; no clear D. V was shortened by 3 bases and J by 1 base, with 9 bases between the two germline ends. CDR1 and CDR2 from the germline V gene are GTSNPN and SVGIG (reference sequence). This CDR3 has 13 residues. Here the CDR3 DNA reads TGTGCCTGGAGCTTGTCCAGGAACACTGAAGCTTTCTTT. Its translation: CAWSLSRNTEAFF.

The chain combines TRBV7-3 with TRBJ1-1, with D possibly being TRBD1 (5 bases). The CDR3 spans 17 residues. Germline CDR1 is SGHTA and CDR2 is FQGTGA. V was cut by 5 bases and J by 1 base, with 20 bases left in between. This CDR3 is CASSPQAPGIKNTEAFF. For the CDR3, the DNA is TGTGCCAGCAGCCCCCAGGCCCCAGGGATAAAGAACACTGAAGCTTTCTTT. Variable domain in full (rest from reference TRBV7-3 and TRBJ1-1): GAGVSQTPSNKVTEKGKYVELRCDPISGHTALYWYRQSLGQGPEFLIYFQGTGAADDSGLPNDRFFAVRPEGSVSTLKIQRTERGDSAVYLCASSPQAPGIKNTEAFFGQGTRLTVV.

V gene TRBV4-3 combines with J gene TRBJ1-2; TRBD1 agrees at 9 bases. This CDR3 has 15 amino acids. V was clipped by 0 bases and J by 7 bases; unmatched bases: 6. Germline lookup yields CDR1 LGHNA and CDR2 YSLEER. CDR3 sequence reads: CASSQDRDRVGGYTF. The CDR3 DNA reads TGCGCCAGCAGCCAAGACAGGGACAGGGTTGGTGGCTACACCTTC.

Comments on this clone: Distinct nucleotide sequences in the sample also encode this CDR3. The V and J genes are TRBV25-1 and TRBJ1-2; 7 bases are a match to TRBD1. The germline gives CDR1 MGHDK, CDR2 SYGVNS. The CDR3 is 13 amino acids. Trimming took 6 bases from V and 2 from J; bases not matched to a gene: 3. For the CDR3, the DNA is TGTGCCAGCAGCAGGGGGACCAACTATGGCTACACCTTC. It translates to CASSRGTNYGYTF.